The 9 T cell receptor beta chains below all came from one sample that was sequenced in a study of CD8 T cells in Susac syndrome. Reverse transcription used roughly 0.45 to 1 ug RNA and random hexamers. MiXCR, run by TCRdb on the immunoSEQ multiplex PCR reads, gives a single entry per CDR3 protein. The table includes 250,000 or so distinct CDR3 sequences, just over 90% detected once. Sequencing was done on a sample of CD4+ T cells from PBMCs. Source of these receptors: a human donor with multiple sclerosis.

V and J are TRBV30 and TRBJ1-4, with D perhaps matching TRBD1 (6 bases). V dropped 3 bases and J dropped 6 bases, with 11 bases sitting between them. The CDR3 covers 13 residues. Germline CDR1 is GTSNPN and CDR2 is SVGIG (reference sequence). The CDR3, as DNA: TGTGCCTGGAGCACACGACAGGATGAAAAACTGTTTTTT. Its translation: CAWSTRQDEKLFF. Filled out from reference TRBV30 and TRBJ1-4, the complete variable domain reads SQTIHQWPATLVQPVGSPLSLECTVEGTSNPNLYWYRQAAGRGLQLLFYSVGIGQISSEVPQNLSASRPQDRQFILSSKKLLLSDSGFYLCAWSTRQDEKLFFGSGTQLSVL.

This clonotype was detected only once. The chain recombines TRBV6-1 with TRBJ1-4; possibly TRBD1 for D (6 bases). The germline gives CDR1 MNHNS, CDR2 SASEGT. Trimming stripped 8 bases from V and 8 bases from J, with 24 bases between. The CDR3 loop spans 16 amino acids. CDR3 bases: TGTGCCAGCGGGGAGGACAGACTAACTACTAGGGAAAAACTGTTTTTT. Its protein is CASGEDRLTTREKLFF.

V usage is TRBV3-1 and J usage is TRBJ2-5; tentatively, D is TRBD1 (5 bases). Per germline, CDR1 LGHDT and CDR2 YNNKEL (reference sequence). V lost 4 bases to trimming and J lost 2 bases, with 20 bases between them. The CDR3 is 17 amino acids. CDR3 region: CASSPSLGALGQETQYF. The CDR3 DNA reads as TGTGCCAGCAGCCCGAGCCTAGGGGCGTTAGGGCAAGAGACCCAGTACTTC.

This clonotype has only one observation. The V call is TRBV12-5, the J call TRBJ1-3, with a weak D call TRBD1 (6 bases). The CDR3 length is 13 residues. Deletions cut 5 bases from V and 2 bases from J, with 7 bases between. Germline V gives CDR1 LGHNT, CDR2 FRNRAP. CDR3 bases: TGTGCTAGTGGTCGGGACACTGGAAACACCATATATTTT. It codes for CASGRDTGNTIYF.

The chain joins TRBV25-1 to TRBJ1-6; 11 nucleotides agree with TRBD1. Trimming took 6 bases from V and 14 from J; bases not matched to a gene: 6. In germline, CDR1 is MGHDK, CDR2 SYGVNS. The length of the CDR3 is 13 residues. CDR3 loop: CASRPPGQGALHF. The CDR3 nucleotides are TGTGCCAGCAGACCTCCGGGACAGGGGGCCCTCCACTTT.

This chain uses TRBV29-1 with TRBJ1-4; D might be TRBD1 (6 bases). In germline, CDR1 is SQVTM, CDR2 ANQGSEA. There are 16 residues in the CDR3. Trimming pared 7 bases from V and 0 bases from J, leaving 18 bases between. The CDR3 sequence: CSAGVRGPSTNEKLFF. The DNA for the CDR3 is TGCAGCGCGGGGGTCAGGGGCCCCTCAACTAATGAAAAACTGTTTTTT.

This clonotype was recorded once. This chain connects TRBV7-9 to TRBJ2-1; no reliable D call. CDR3 length: 14 amino acids. V lost 5 bases and J 5 bases, leaving 13 bases between the germline ends. Germline values: CDR1 SEHNR, CDR2 FQNEAQ (reference sequence). The CDR3 reads CASSLWKEHNEQFF. The CDR3 DNA reads TGTGCCAGCAGCCTATGGAAAGAACACAATGAGCAGTTCTTC.

The chain is built from TRBV7-9 and TRBJ2-1, with D tentatively TRBD1 (6 bases). With 5 bases removed from V and 6 bases from J, the gap between germline ends came to 14 bases. The length of the CDR3 is 14 residues. CDR1 and CDR2 from the germline V gene are SEHNR and FQNEAQ (reference sequence). The CDR3 DNA reads as TGTGCCAGCAGCCTTAGCTCCAGGGGCAATGAGCAGTTCTTC. Protein sequence: CASSLSSRGNEQFF.

The V gene is TRBV7-9, the J gene TRBJ2-3; possible D gene TRBD2, 5 bases. The CDR3 runs 17 residues. Trimming left V 5 bases short and J 0 bases short, with 18 bases between. Germline assignment: CDR1 SEHNR and CDR2 FQNEAQ (reference sequence). The CDR3 DNA reads as TGTGCCAGCAGCCCCACCCCGTCGGGAACTAGCACAGATACGCAGTATTTT. This translates into CASSPTPSGTSTDTQYF.